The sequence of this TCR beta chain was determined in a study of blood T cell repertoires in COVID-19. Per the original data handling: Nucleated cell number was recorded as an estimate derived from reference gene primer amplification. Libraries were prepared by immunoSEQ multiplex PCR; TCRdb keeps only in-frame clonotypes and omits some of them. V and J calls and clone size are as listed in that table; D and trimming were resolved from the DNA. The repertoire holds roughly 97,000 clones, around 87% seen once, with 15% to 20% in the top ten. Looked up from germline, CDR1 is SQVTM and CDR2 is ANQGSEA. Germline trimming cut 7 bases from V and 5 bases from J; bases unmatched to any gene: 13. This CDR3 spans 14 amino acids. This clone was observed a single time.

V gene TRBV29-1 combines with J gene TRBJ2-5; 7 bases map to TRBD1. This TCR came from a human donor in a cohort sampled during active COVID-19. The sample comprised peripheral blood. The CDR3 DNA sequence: TGCAGCGGGGGGAACCCGGGACAGTGGGAGACCCAGTACTTC. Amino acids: CSGGNPGQWETQYF. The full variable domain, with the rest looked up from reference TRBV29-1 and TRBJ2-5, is SAVISQKPSRDICQRGTSLTIQCQVDSQVTMMFWYRQQPGQSLTLIATANQGSEATYESGFVIDKFPISRPNLTFSTLTVSNMSPEDSSIYLCSGGNPGQWETQYFGPGTRLLVL.